These 26 T cell receptor beta chains were all obtained from the same sample, sequenced in a study of shared T cell receptors in the human thymus listed by TCRdb under 2021. Libraries were constructed by the immunoSEQ multiplex PCR assay. The clones in this table, taken by TCRdb from immuneACCESS, are in-frame only. Not every clone is retained; where verified, under half of the shortfall comes from an unresolved V gene, and the cause of the rest is unknown. This sample gives around 730,000 clones in total; around 85% of them show up just once. Together, the top ten hold around 0.0099% of the sample. Separately, the same data were catalogued under a study of human thymus T cells.

What was sequenced was thymocytes. These receptors were obtained from a girl under three years old with a congenital heart defect. Donor details come from another sample of the same person, matched by shared clones.

The chain is built from TRBV14 and TRBJ2-5, with 7 bases aligning to TRBD1. The CDR3 covers 14 residues. Germline V gene data show CDR1 as SGHDN and CDR2 as FVKESK. V was pared by 4 bases and J by 3 bases, with 5 bases of the junction left unmatched. CDR3 bases: TGTGCCAGCAGCCCAGGGGGACCGGAAGAGACCCAGTACTTC. It yields the protein CASSPGGPEETQYF.

V gene TRBV28 combines with J gene TRBJ2-7, with D tentatively TRBD2 (5 bases). Germline lookup yields CDR1 MDHEN and CDR2 SYDVKM. Trimming stripped 6 bases from V and 2 bases from J, with 23 bases between. The length of the CDR3 is 17 residues. The CDR3 DNA is TGTGCCAGCAGCCACCTCTCTTCGGGGAGCACCCCCTACGAGCAGTACTTC. This codes for CASSHLSSGSTPYEQYF. The whole variable domain, remainder taken from reference TRBV28 and TRBJ2-7, is DVKVTQSSRYLVKRTGEKVFLECVQDMDHENMFWYRQDPGLGLRLIYFSYDVKMKEKGDIPEGYSVSREKKERFSLILESASTNQTSMYLCASSHLSSGSTPYEQYFGPGTRLTVT.

The chain links TRBV7-4 to TRBJ2-2, with 13 bases identical to TRBD2. J was trimmed by 6 bases and V by 5 bases; bases with no gene match: 18. The CDR3 loop spans 20 amino acids. The germline V gene encodes CDR1 SGHVT and CDR2 SQSDAQ. The CDR3: CASSPAGRLAGGEGPGELFF. The CDR3, as DNA: TGTGCCAGCAGCCCCGCCGGCCGACTAGCGGGGGGTGAAGGGCCCGGGGAGCTGTTTTTT. Filled out from reference TRBV7-4 and TRBJ2-2, the complete variable domain reads GAGVSQSPRYKVAKRGRDVALRCDSISGHVTLYWYRQTLGQGSEVLTYSQSDAQRDKSGRPSGRFSAERPERSVSTLKIQRTEQGDSAVYLCASSPAGRLAGGEGPGELFFGEGSRLTVL.

The chain combines TRBV4-1 with TRBJ1-6, with D hard to call. Germline V gene data show CDR1 as MGHRA and CDR2 as YSYEKL. The CDR3 loop spans 15 amino acids. V lost 0 bases and J lost 7, with 10 bases in between. CDR3 nucleotides: TGCGCCAGCAGCCAAGATAGCGGCAGCAATTCACCCCTCCACTTT. This codes for CASSQDSGSNSPLHF.

The chain carries TRBV6-5 and TRBJ1-1; no clear D. The CDR3 extends over 13 amino acids. From germline, CDR1 is MNHEY and CDR2 SVGAGI. V lost 10 bases to trimming and J lost 1 base, with 13 bases between them. The chain's CDR3 is CATANRGNTEAFF. CDR3 bases: TGTGCCACCGCCAACCGGGGGAACACTGAAGCTTTCTTT.

This rearrangement joins TRBV11-2 to TRBJ2-5; D is unresolved. V was shortened by 1 base and J by 5 bases, with 8 bases between the two germline ends. The CDR3 runs to 13 residues. Germline CDR1 and CDR2: SGHAT and FQNNGV. The CDR3: CASSLGFRETQYF. The DNA for the CDR3 is TGTGCCAGCAGCTTAGGATTTCGGGAGACCCAGTACTTC. The variable domain in full, completed from reference TRBV11-2 and TRBJ2-5, reads EAGVAQSPRYKIIEKRQSVAFWCNPISGHATLYWYQQILGQGPKLLIQFQNNGVVDDSQLPKDRFSAERLKGVDSTLKIQPAKLEDSAVYLCASSLGFRETQYFGPGTRLLVL.

This clone was found once. This chain uses TRBV7-4 with TRBJ1-2; 9 bases align to TRBD1. V gave up 0 bases and J gave up 8 bases; unmatched junction bases: 10. Germline lookup yields CDR1 SGHVT and CDR2 SQSDAQ. The CDR3 is made up of 16 amino acids. The CDR3 DNA follows: TGTGCCAGCAGCTTAGCGCGGGACAGGGTACGATACGGCTACACCTTC. Translated: CASSLARDRVRYGYTF.

The V and J genes are TRBV19 and TRBJ1-6; D remains unclear. This CDR3 contains 13 residues. Germline V gene lookup returns CDR1 LNHDA and CDR2 SQIVND (reference sequence). Trimming cost V 9 bases and J 4 bases, with 10 bases left between them. Here the CDR3 reads CASKTPYNSPLHF. CDR3 DNA: TGTGCCAGCAAGACACCTTATAATTCACCCCTCCACTTT. Full variable domain (remainder filled in from reference TRBV19 and TRBJ1-6): DGGITQSPKYLFRKEGQNVTLSCEQNLNHDAMYWYRQDPGQGLRLIYYSQIVNDFQKGDIAEGYSVSREKKESFPLTVTSAQKNPTAFYLCASKTPYNSPLHFGNGTRLTVT.

Here the CDR3 DNA reads TGTGCCAGCAGACCGGCAAACTATGCAAGGAGAGGCTACACCTTC. Its translation: CASRPANYARRGYTF. The V and J genes are TRBV6-5 and TRBJ1-2; D gene unclear. Per germline, CDR1 MNHEY and CDR2 SVGAGI. The CDR3 has 15 residues. V dropped 6 bases and J dropped 8 bases, with 22 bases sitting between them.

CDR3 in amino acids: CASAKQGARTEAFF. The CDR3 nucleotides read TGTGCCAGCGCAAAACAGGGGGCTCGGACTGAAGCTTTCTTT. The chain employs TRBV6-1 and TRBJ1-1; 9 bases match TRBD1. Per germline, CDR1 MNHNS and CDR2 SASEGT. There are 14 residues in the CDR3. V was clipped by 8 bases and J by 5 bases; unmatched bases: 9.

The gene calls are TRBV6-1 and TRBJ1-1, with 7 bases aligning to TRBD1. The CDR3 covers 14 residues. Germline V gives CDR1 MNHNS, CDR2 SASEGT. Unmatched junction bases numbered 5, after V lost 3 bases and J lost 4 bases. The CDR3, as DNA: TGTGCCAGCAGTGAGCAACCAGGGGGCACTGAAGCTTTCTTT. As protein: CASSEQPGGTEAFF.

This rearrangement joins TRBV7-4 to TRBJ1-1; D remains unclear. In germline, CDR1 is SGHVT, CDR2 SQSDAQ. Deletions cut 5 bases from V and 0 bases from J, with 13 bases between. This CDR3 comprises 15 residues. This chain's CDR3 is CASSLPRLLNTEAFF. The CDR3 region has the DNA TGTGCCAGCAGCCTTCCTAGGCTCTTGAACACTGAAGCTTTCTTT. The full variable domain, in which reference TRBV7-4 and TRBJ1-1 provide the parts outside the CDR3, is GAGVSQSPRYKVAKRGRDVALRCDSISGHVTLYWYRQTLGQGSEVLTYSQSDAQRDKSGRPSGRFSAERPERSVSTLKIQRTEQGDSAVYLCASSLPRLLNTEAFFGQGTRLTVV.

This clone has just a few counts. This chain links TRBV28 with TRBJ2-3; the D gene is possibly TRBD2 (7 bases). With 1 base removed from V and 12 bases from J, the gap between germline ends came to 20 bases. Germline values: CDR1 MDHEN, CDR2 SYDVKM. The CDR3 totals 15 residues. The CDR3 loop is CASSLSGGGSYFQYF. In nucleotides, the CDR3 is TGTGCCAGCAGTTTATCGGGCGGGGGCAGCTATTTCCAGTATTTT.

CDR3 DNA: TGTGCCAGCAGCGTAGGCCAGTGGCCCGGACTAGCGGGGGGGCCAAGGTACAATGAGCAGTTCTTC. This codes for CASSVGQWPGLAGGPRYNEQFF. The chain is built from TRBV9 and TRBJ2-1; 15 bases agree with TRBD2. Germline-derived CDR1 and CDR2 are SGDLS and YYNGEE. This CDR3 comprises 22 residues. J lost 4 bases, V lost 0 bases, and 17 bases had no gene match.

V usage is TRBV9 and J usage is TRBJ2-1; tentatively, D is TRBD1 (5 bases). Trimming shortened V by 3 bases and J by 6 bases, and 16 bases separated the two germline ends. This CDR3 spans 15 amino acids. CDR1 and CDR2 (germline): SGDLS, YYNGEE. CDR3 DNA sequence: TGTGCCAGCAGCGCACCTAGGGGTTTGGTCAATGAGCAGTTCTTC. Translated: CASSAPRGLVNEQFF.

The rearrangement joins TRBV28 to TRBJ1-1, with a tentative D call TRBD1 (6 bases). The germline CDR1 and CDR2 sequences are MDHEN and SYDVKM. Trimming cost V 3 bases and J 3 bases, with 26 bases left between them. The CDR3 is made up of 19 amino acids. The CDR3 reads CASSFWWTVLPPLDTEAFF. CDR3 bases: TGTGCCAGCAGTTTTTGGTGGACAGTGCTACCCCCATTGGACACTGAAGCTTTCTTT.

The V call is TRBV27, the J call TRBJ1-4; 7 nucleotides line up with TRBD1. The germline V gene has CDR1 MNHEY and CDR2 SMNVEV (reference sequence). CDR3 size: 14 residues. Losses at the gene ends were 6 bases for V and 4 bases for J; bases not matched to a gene: 5. The CDR3 region is CASSLGQINEKLFF. The CDR3 coding sequence is TGTGCCAGCAGCTTGGGACAGATTAATGAAAAACTGTTTTTT.

This chain links TRBV5-5 with TRBJ1-2; 9 nucleotides agree with TRBD1. With 5 bases clipped from V and 5 bases from J, the junction kept 10 bases outside the gene matches. Germline V gene data show CDR1 as SGHKS and CDR2 as YYEKEE (reference sequence). The CDR3 totals 15 residues. The CDR3 loop is CASRGADRGTYGYTF. The CDR3 DNA sequence: TGTGCCAGCAGGGGTGCGGACAGGGGAACATATGGCTACACCTTC.

The chain carries TRBV9 and TRBJ2-1; D possibly corresponds to TRBD2 (7 bases). V lost 0 bases to trimming and J lost 8 bases, with 21 bases between them. The germline CDR1 and CDR2 sequences are SGDLS and YYNGEE. CDR3 size: 17 residues. The DNA for the CDR3 is TGTGCCAGCAGCGTAGAGAGGGGGAGGGGAAAGGGGGATGAGCAGTTCTTC. This codes for CASSVERGRGKGDEQFF.

The chain recombines TRBV7-3 with TRBJ1-2; TRBD1 matches 12 bases. Trimming removed 1 base from V and 2 bases from J; junction bases left unmatched: 11. Germline CDR1 SGHTA, CDR2 FQGTGA. This CDR3 has 19 amino acids. CDR3 sequence (DNA): TGTGCCAGCAGCTTAAGAGGGACAGGGGGCCGGTACGACAACTATGGCTACACCTTC. Protein: CASSLRGTGGRYDNYGYTF.

The chain is built from TRBV7-9 and TRBJ1-2; D unclear. The CDR3 is made up of 17 amino acids. Germline CDR1 and CDR2: SEHNR and FQNEAQ (reference sequence). V lost 3 bases, J lost 5 bases, and 22 bases lay in between. CDR3 sequence (DNA): TGTGCCAGCAGCTTGCAGGCAGGAAAGACCCTCCTATATGGCTACACCTTC. Translated: CASSLQAGKTLLYGYTF.

The chain employs TRBV7-8 and TRBJ1-2, with a tentative D call TRBD1 (5 bases). V was clipped by 4 bases and J by 4 bases, with 7 bases between them. The germline V gene has CDR1 SGHVS and CDR2 FQNEAQ. There are 12 residues in the CDR3. Written as DNA, the CDR3 is TGTGCCAGCAGCTCGGGACTCTATGGCTACACCTTC. This translates into CASSSGLYGYTF.

The rearrangement uses TRBV6-5 and TRBJ1-2; D uncertain. Germline loops: CDR1 MNHEY, CDR2 SVGAGI. The CDR3 loop spans 11 amino acids. V was pared by 6 bases and J by 5 bases, with 7 bases between. The CDR3 loop is CASRGEYGYTF. The CDR3 DNA is TGTGCCAGCAGGGGCGAATATGGCTACACCTTC.

The J gene is TRBJ1-1, the V gene TRBV5-1, with 7 bases aligning to TRBD1. With V trimmed by 0 bases and J by 4 bases, 9 bases remained unmatched. From germline, CDR1 is SGHRS and CDR2 YFSETQ. This CDR3 is built from 16 residues. The CDR3 here is CASSLETRDSATEAFF. DNA for the CDR3: TGCGCCAGCAGCTTGGAAACCAGGGACAGTGCCACTGAAGCTTTCTTT.

CDR3 DNA sequence: TGTGCCAGCAGCCGCAGGGACAGGGGGCCAAGCACAGATACGCAGTATTTT. It translates to CASSRRDRGPSTDTQYF. The V gene is TRBV11-2, the J gene TRBJ2-3, with 12 bases lining up with TRBD1. V trimming: 5 bases; J trimming: 0 bases; junction bases outside the gene matches: 6. CDR1 is SGHAT, CDR2 FQNNGV, per germline. The length of the CDR3 is 17 residues. The entire variable domain, with the rest obtained from reference TRBV11-2 and TRBJ2-3, is as follows: EAGVAQSPRYKIIEKRQSVAFWCNPISGHATLYWYQQILGQGPKLLIQFQNNGVVDDSQLPKDRFSAERLKGVDSTLKIQPAKLEDSAVYLCASSRRDRGPSTDTQYFGPGTRLTVL.

V usage is TRBV11-2 and J usage is TRBJ1-5; 7 bases are shared with TRBD1. CDR1 SGHAT and CDR2 FQNNGV come from the germline V gene. The CDR3 is made up of 18 amino acids. J lost 2 bases, V lost 0 bases, and 10 bases had no gene match. CDR3 in amino acids: CASSLEGQAWEGNQPQHF. The CDR3 DNA follows: TGTGCCAGCAGCTTAGAAGGACAGGCGTGGGAGGGCAATCAGCCCCAGCATTTT.